This TCR beta chain emerged from a study of CD8 T cells in Susac syndrome. Study-wide context: Each patient with Susac syndrome, at the time of blood draw, was therapy-naive, on corticosteroids, or on intravenous immunoglobulin alone. General study points: The study recognized that its TCR sequencing and HLA analysis covered a relatively small number of individuals.

The patients with Susac syndrome were individuals who fulfilled the recently defined diagnostic criteria for disease that was either definite or probable. CDR1 is SQVTM, CDR2 ANQGSEA, per germline. This CDR3 has 14 amino acids. V lost 3 bases, J lost 0 bases, and 6 bases lay in between. Random hexamers primed reverse transcription of about 0.45 to 1 ug RNA. TCRdb redid the calling of the immunoSEQ multiplex PCR reads with MiXCR, one entry per CDR3 protein. The top ten clones hold more than 0.12% of a sample with around 110,000 distinct CDR3 sequences, under 96% of them seen once. Note on this clonotype: Its antigen remains unidentified.

The TCR originated in a human donor with Susac syndrome. Specimen: CD4+ T cells from PBMCs. J is TRBJ2-6 and V is TRBV29-1; no clear D. Here the CDR3 DNA reads TGCAGCGTTGATACGGGCTCTGGGGCCAACGTCCTGACTTTC. Translated: CSVDTGSGANVLTF.